A single sample gave rise to the 30 T cell receptor beta chains below, sequenced in a study of radiation and T cells in renal cell carcinoma. Time point denoted: blood 2 weeks post-SBRT. Treatment reported: 15 Gy SBRT to primary tumor, nephrectomy 4 weeks later. Produced via immunoSEQ multiplex PCR; TCRdb's table is partial and in-frame only. The table has about 130,000 clones, 75% to 85% seen once; the top ten hold approximately 2%. Sequences were derived from blood, sampled from a patient whose treatment included radiotherapy and nephrectomy. The receptor set was obtained from a woman in her sixties with renal cell carcinoma.

This sequence joins TRBV5-1 and TRBJ1-1, with D uncertain. V lost 0 bases and J 0 bases, leaving 3 bases between the germline ends. The CDR3 runs 13 residues. Germline V gene data show CDR1 as SGHRS and CDR2 as YFSETQ. This CDR3 is CASSLGVNTEAFF. The CDR3 nucleotides read TGCGCCAGCAGCTTGGGCGTGAACACTGAAGCTTTCTTT.

The V call is TRBV2, the J call TRBJ1-1; TRBD1 matches at 10 bases. V lost 8 bases and J lost 4; bases outside the gene matches: 10. The CDR3 runs to 15 residues. The germline V gene encodes CDR1 SNHLY and CDR2 FYNNEI. The CDR3 DNA is TGTGCCAGCCGTCCGGGGACAGGGGTGCCCACTGAAGCTTTCTTT. It specifies CASRPGTGVPTEAFF. Full variable domain (rest looked up from reference TRBV2 and TRBJ1-1): EPEVTQTPSHQVTQMGQEVILRCVPISNHLYFYWYRQILGQKVEFLVSFYNNEISEKSEIFDDQFSVERPDGSNFTLKIRSTKLEDSAMYFCASRPGTGVPTEAFFGQGTRLTVV.

The CDR3 protein is CASSQDRRHSYYEQYF. Written as DNA, the CDR3 is TGTGCCAGCAGCCAAGACCGAAGACACAGCTACTACGAGCAGTACTTC. J is TRBJ2-7 and V is TRBV14; D is unclear. Looked up from germline, CDR1 is SGHDN and CDR2 is FVKESK. V gave up 0 bases and J gave up 3 bases, with 15 bases separating them. The CDR3 is made up of 16 amino acids.

The chain has TRBV20-1 and TRBJ2-1; maybe TRBD1 (5 bases). Trimming stripped 7 bases from V and 9 bases from J, with 7 bases between. CDR1 and CDR2 from the germline V gene are DFQATT and SNEGSKA (reference sequence). The CDR3 sequence is 9 residues long. Here the CDR3 reads CSGGREQFF. The CDR3 region has the DNA TGCAGTGGGGGCCGTGAGCAGTTCTTC.

CDR3 protein: CASSRRQGARDGELFF. The CDR3 DNA reads as TGTGCCAGCAGCCGGAGACAGGGGGCTAGGGACGGGGAGCTGTTTTTT. The chain joins TRBV9 to TRBJ2-2; 10 nucleotides line up with TRBD1. V trimming: 4 bases; J trimming: 7 bases; junction bases outside the gene matches: 10. The CDR3 spans 16 residues. Germline loops: CDR1 SGDLS, CDR2 YYNGEE.

The chain recombines TRBV10-1 with TRBJ2-7; 9 bases align to TRBD1. Germline CDR1 and CDR2: WNHNN and SYGVQD (reference sequence). The CDR3 totals 18 residues. The J segment lost 4 bases and the V segment lost 5 bases, leaving 18 bases of the junction unmatched. As DNA, the CDR3 is TGCGCCAGCAGTAATCGAAAGCTGGACAGGGGAAGCGGGTACGAGCAGTACTTC. Its protein is CASSNRKLDRGSGYEQYF.

The genes are TRBV5-8 and TRBJ2-3; weak D call: TRBD1 (6 bases). Germline lookup yields CDR1 SGHTS and CDR2 YDEGEE. This CDR3 has 15 amino acids. The V end lost 0 bases, the J end lost 4 bases, and 12 bases lay between the germline ends. The CDR3: CASSLGTVESDTQYF. As DNA, the CDR3 is TGTGCCAGCAGCTTGGGGACAGTAGAATCAGATACGCAGTATTTT.

The chain combines TRBV7-6 with TRBJ1-6, with D perhaps matching TRBD1 (6 bases). Germline CDR1 SGHVS, CDR2 FNYEAQ. The ends were cut back, 5 bases at V and 7 bases at J, with 18 bases in the middle. The CDR3 runs to 16 residues. Here the CDR3 reads CASSPPGVRGNSPLHF. The DNA for the CDR3 is TGTGCCAGCAGCCCCCCAGGGGTACGAGGGAATTCACCCCTCCACTTT.

CDR3 residues: CASSGLAGDEAQYF. The CDR3 DNA reads TGTGCCAGCAGCGGGCTAGCGGGGGACGAGGCGCAGTATTTT. J is TRBJ2-3 and V is TRBV11-3, with TRBD2 identical over 10 bases. The CDR3 consists of 14 residues. V trimming: 5 bases; J trimming: 10 bases; junction bases outside the gene matches: 9. Germline V gene data show CDR1 as SGHNT and CDR2 as YENEEA.

The chain couples TRBV7-3 to TRBJ2-5; D is perhaps TRBD1 or TRBD2 (5 bases each). The CDR3 runs to 13 residues. Between the trimmed V and J ends, which lost 5 bases and 2 bases, there was a span of 9 bases. The V gene's germline CDR1 is SGHTA and CDR2 FQGTGA. The CDR3 reads CASSRDGQETQYF. The CDR3 nucleotides are TGTGCCAGCAGCAGGGACGGACAAGAGACCCAGTACTTC.

The gene calls are TRBV5-6 and TRBJ2-1, with 9 bases lining up with TRBD1. Germline V gene data show CDR1 as SGHDT and CDR2 as YYEEEE. Trimming cost V 3 bases and J 3 bases; bases outside gene matches: 4. This CDR3 region has 15 residues. In DNA, the CDR3 is TGTGCCAGCAGCTCCCGGGACAGGGACTACAATGAGCAGTTCTTC. It translates to CASSSRDRDYNEQFF.

The chain combines TRBV11-2 with TRBJ1-5; D is ambiguous. The CDR3 contains 15 residues. CDR1 is SGHAT and CDR2 is FQNNGV in the germline V gene. V was pared by 5 bases and J by 2 bases, with 13 bases between. Here the CDR3 DNA reads TGTGCCAGCAGCCACTCGCCGGCCCGCAATCAGCCCCAGCATTTT. This translates into CASSHSPARNQPQHF.

The chain uses TRBV2 and TRBJ2-7; 12 bases line up with TRBD2. The germline CDR1 and CDR2 sequences are SNHLY and FYNNEI. The CDR3 spans 15 residues. Unmatched junction bases numbered 8, after V lost 5 bases and J lost 6 bases. The CDR3 DNA reads TGTGCCAGCAGTTTCCGACTAGCGGGAGAATCCGAGCAGTACTTC. It specifies CASSFRLAGESEQYF.

CDR3 loop: CASNYISTGELFF. The CDR3 nucleotides read TGTGCCAGCAATTACATCTCCACCGGGGAGCTGTTTTTT. This chain joins TRBV28 and TRBJ2-2; D is unresolved. CDR1 and CDR2 (germline): MDHEN, SYDVKM. This CDR3 is 13 amino acids long. Trimming pared 7 bases from V and 4 bases from J, leaving 10 bases between.

CDR3 DNA sequence: TGTGCCAGCAGCCCCTCCTCCCTATGGGGCTACACCTTC. The encoded protein is CASSPSSLWGYTF. The chain couples TRBV7-9 to TRBJ1-2, with D hard to call. The germline gives CDR1 SEHNR, CDR2 FQNEAQ (reference sequence). CDR3 length equals 13 residues. V was clipped by 5 bases and J by 8 bases, with 15 bases between them.

The chain joins TRBV5-1 to TRBJ2-1; 9 bases line up with TRBD2. Germline loops: CDR1 SGHRS, CDR2 YFSETQ. The CDR3 sequence is 15 residues long. The V gene end was trimmed by 0 bases and the J gene end by 8 bases; junction bases not matched to a gene: 6. The DNA of the CDR3 is TGCGCCAGCAGCTTGGCTAGCGGGATGGTTGATGAGCAGTTCTTC. It encodes CASSLASGMVDEQFF.

The chain has TRBV28 and TRBJ1-1; TRBD1 might be the D (5 bases). Germline CDR1 and CDR2: MDHEN and SYDVKM. Trimming cost V 7 bases and J 8 bases, with 14 bases left between them. The CDR3 length is 12 residues. The CDR3 is CASNFLGPEAFF. CDR3 nucleotide sequence: TGTGCCAGCAATTTTTTGGGGCCCGAAGCTTTCTTT.

J is TRBJ2-5 and V is TRBV4-3; 7 positions match TRBD2. The V gene's germline CDR1 is LGHNA and CDR2 YSLEER. The V gene end was trimmed by 1 base and the J gene end by 5 bases; junction bases not matched to a gene: 4. The CDR3 is made up of 14 amino acids. The CDR3 sequence: CASSQGAGGETQYF. The CDR3 DNA sequence: TGCGCCAGCAGCCAAGGGGCCGGGGGGGAGACCCAGTACTTC.

This clone was recorded at least ten times. The J gene is TRBJ1-6, the V gene TRBV18; TRBD1 agrees at 8 bases. The ends lost 0 bases at V and 7 bases at J; junction bases unmatched: 11. The germline CDR1 and CDR2 sequences are KGHSH and LQKENI. The CDR3 sequence is 18 residues long. CDR3: CASSPPLGGDRLNSPLHF. CDR3 bases: TGTGCCAGCTCACCACCGCTGGGGGGGGACAGGCTAAATTCACCCCTCCACTTT.

The chain carries TRBV11-3 and TRBJ2-5; 8 positions agree with TRBD1. In germline, CDR1 is SGHNT, CDR2 YENEEA. The length of the CDR3 is 18 residues. Trimming removed 2 bases from V and 4 bases from J; junction bases left unmatched: 15. The CDR3 loop reads CASSLPPGQGTTGETQYF. In nucleotides, the CDR3 is TGTGCCAGCAGCTTACCACCCGGACAGGGTACCACCGGAGAGACCCAGTACTTC.

J is TRBJ1-2 and V is TRBV6-5; D is undetermined. From germline, CDR1 is MNHEY and CDR2 SVGAGI. The ends were cut back, 7 bases at V and 3 bases at J, with 18 bases in the middle. The CDR3 contains 15 residues. This CDR3 is CASTRLGVKDYGYTF. The CDR3 DNA reads TGTGCCAGCACTCGTCTCGGGGTAAAAGACTATGGCTACACCTTC.

This clone showed up just a few times. This chain joins TRBV28 and TRBJ2-5; 9 positions match TRBD1. CDR3 length equals 18 residues. CDR1 and CDR2 from the germline V gene are MDHEN and SYDVKM. V was pared by 3 bases and J by 5 bases, with 16 bases of the junction left unmatched. CDR3 DNA sequence: TGTGCCAGCAGTTTTCAATTAGTCGGCACAGGGGGCGATGAGACCCAGTACTTC. The encoded protein is CASSFQLVGTGGDETQYF.

The chain couples TRBV29-1 to TRBJ2-7, with 8 bases identical to TRBD1. From germline, CDR1 is SQVTM and CDR2 ANQGSEA. J was trimmed by 3 bases and V by 1 base; bases with no gene match: 5. The CDR3 consists of 14 residues. This CDR3 reads CSVEGPGQGYEQYF. DNA for the CDR3: TGCAGCGTTGAAGGCCCCGGACAGGGCTACGAGCAGTACTTC.

The V and J genes are TRBV10-3 and TRBJ1-2, with a weak D call TRBD1 (6 bases). V was pared by 5 bases and J by 4 bases, with 8 bases between. Germline CDR1 is ENHRY and CDR2 is SYGVKD. The CDR3 spans 12 residues. The CDR3 here is CAISLQGYGYTF. For the CDR3, the DNA is TGTGCCATCAGTTTACAGGGCTATGGCTACACCTTC.

The chain carries TRBV28 and TRBJ2-1, with a tentative D call TRBD2 (6 bases). The CDR3 contains 18 residues. V lost 4 bases, J lost 1 base, and 20 bases lay in between. Germline CDR1 is MDHEN and CDR2 is SYDVKM. The CDR3 DNA sequence: TGTGCCAGCAGTTCCCCGACACTGGAGCGGGCATCCTACAATGAGCAGTTCTTC. Its protein is CASSSPTLERASYNEQFF.

V gene TRBV10-3 combines with J gene TRBJ1-2; 7 nucleotides align to TRBD1. This CDR3 is 12 amino acids long. Germline CDR1 reads ENHRY; CDR2 reads SYGVKD. J was trimmed by 4 bases and V by 7 bases; bases with no gene match: 3. CDR3 protein: CAITGGTYGYTF. In DNA form, the CDR3 reads TGTGCCATCACAGGGGGTACCTATGGCTACACCTTC.

This CDR3 reads CASSEPGRGYNEQFF. For the CDR3, the DNA is TGTGCCAGCAGCGAGCCGGGACGGGGATACAATGAGCAGTTCTTC. The chain recombines TRBV9 with TRBJ2-1; D is tentatively TRBD1 or TRBD2 (5 bases each). Looked up from germline, CDR1 is SGDLS and CDR2 is YYNGEE. This CDR3 has 15 amino acids. V was trimmed by 3 bases and J by 4 bases, leaving 14 bases between them.

The genes are TRBV30 and TRBJ1-1; a possible D gene is TRBD1 (5 bases). CDR1 and CDR2 from the germline V gene are GTSNPN and SVGIG (reference sequence). Trimming took 2 bases from V and 3 from J, leaving 10 bases between them. The CDR3 runs 13 residues. DNA for the CDR3: TGTGCCTGGAGTTTAGGGGACGACACTGAAGCTTTCTTT. Its protein is CAWSLGDDTEAFF.

The chain combines TRBV7-2 with TRBJ2-3; D not certain. The CDR3 contains 14 residues. Germline V CDR1 and CDR2: SGHTA, FQGNSA. V gave up 1 base and J gave up 5 bases, with 10 bases separating them. Written as DNA, the CDR3 is TGTGCCAGCAGCTTAGGTTCTTCGGTAGATACGCAGTATTTT. Its translation is CASSLGSSVDTQYF. Complete variable domain (other parts from reference TRBV7-2 and TRBJ2-3): GAGVSQSPSNKVTEKGKDVELRCDPISGHTALYWYRQSLGQGLEFLIYFQGNSAPDKSGLPSDRFSAERTGGSVSTLTIQRTQQEDSAVYLCASSLGSSVDTQYFGPGTRLTVL.

V usage is TRBV9 and J usage is TRBJ2-3; 8 nucleotides match TRBD2. Trimming took 4 bases from V and 4 from J; bases not matched to a gene: 5. Germline CDR1 SGDLS, CDR2 YYNGEE. The CDR3 runs to 14 residues. CDR3 region: CASSPGLAADTQYF. The CDR3 nucleotides are TGTGCCAGCAGCCCCGGACTAGCTGCAGATACGCAGTATTTT.